A selection of T cell receptor beta chains follows, all from one sample in a study of cytomegalovirus exposure and HLA in healthy donors. The data were produced by immunoSEQ multiplex PCR, yet TCRdb's version contains in-frame clones alone and is incomplete. The profile shows 200,000 to 300,000 clones, 85% to 90% of them singletons. The sample comprised PBMCs. The origin of the receptors is a man younger than 35 in good health and CMV-seronegative. Both conserved end residues are part of each CDR3. Fields, in order: D gene, J gene, V gene, clone size, CDR3 protein, CDR3 DNA. D genes are given only for firm matches. Part of the rows lack a size; the others show once, few, many or a class for expanded clones.

d_call: TRBD2
j_call: TRBJ2-3
v_call: TRBV5-4
clone_size: .
cdr3_aa: CASRSAGGLSDTQYF
cdr3_nt: TGTGCCAGCAGGTCAGCGGGGGGCCTGTCCGATACGCAGTATTTT

d_call: .
j_call: TRBJ2-2
v_call: TRBV27
clone_size: .
cdr3_aa: CASKPNRSPGELFF
cdr3_nt: TGTGCCAGCAAGCCTAACAGGTCACCCGGGGAGCTGTTTTTT

d_call: TRBD2
j_call: TRBJ2-3
v_call: TRBV6-4
clone_size: .
cdr3_aa: CASRGLAPDTQYF
cdr3_nt: TGTGCCAGCAGGGGACTAGCCCCAGATACGCAGTATTTT

d_call: .
j_call: TRBJ1-2
v_call: TRBV7-2
clone_size: few
cdr3_aa: CASSLLQGSGYTF
cdr3_nt: TGTGCCAGCAGCTTACTGCAGGGCAGCGGCTACACCTTC

d_call: .
j_call: TRBJ2-2
v_call: TRBV29-1
clone_size: .
cdr3_aa: CSVDRFNTGELFF
cdr3_nt: TGCAGCGTTGACAGGTTCAACACCGGGGAGCTGTTTTTT

d_call: .
j_call: TRBJ1-2
v_call: TRBV27
clone_size: once
cdr3_aa: CASSRGGGNGYTF
cdr3_nt: TGTGCCAGCAGTCGGGGAGGAGGGAACGGCTACACCTTC

d_call: .
j_call: TRBJ1-5
v_call: TRBV19
clone_size: .
cdr3_aa: CASSIQDSGRRQPQHF
cdr3_nt: TGTGCCAGTAGTATCCAAGATTCAGGGAGGCGTCAGCCCCAGCATTTT

d_call: .
j_call: TRBJ2-6
v_call: TRBV5-1
clone_size: .
cdr3_aa: CASSPDSGANVLTF
cdr3_nt: TGCGCCAGCAGCCCAGACTCTGGGGCCAACGTCCTGACTTTC

d_call: .
j_call: TRBJ1-1
v_call: TRBV9
clone_size: .
cdr3_aa: CASSAIGGNTEAFF
cdr3_nt: TGTGCCAGCAGCGCGATTGGAGGGAACACTGAAGCTTTCTTT

d_call: .
j_call: TRBJ1-5
v_call: TRBV21-1
clone_size: .
cdr3_aa: CASSKAHRPNQPQHF
cdr3_nt: TGTGCCAGCAGCAAAGCCCACAGGCCCAATCAGCCCCAGCATTTT

d_call: TRBD2
j_call: TRBJ2-2
v_call: TRBV11-2
clone_size: .
cdr3_aa: CASSLRRGDSTGELFF
cdr3_nt: TGTGCCAGCAGCTTAAGACGGGGGGATTCCACCGGGGAGCTGTTTTTT

d_call: TRBD2
j_call: TRBJ2-6
v_call: TRBV7-3
clone_size: .
cdr3_aa: CASSLSPGTSGANVLTF
cdr3_nt: TGTGCCAGCAGCTTAAGCCCCGGGACTAGTGGGGCCAACGTCCTGACTTTC

d_call: .
j_call: TRBJ2-1
v_call: TRBV5-6
clone_size: .
cdr3_aa: CASSLLRGLNEQFF
cdr3_nt: TGTGCCAGCAGCCTGTTGCGAGGGCTCAATGAGCAGTTCTTC

d_call: .
j_call: TRBJ2-3
v_call: TRBV13
clone_size: once
cdr3_aa: CASSLEGLASDTQYF
cdr3_nt: TGTGCCAGCAGCTTAGAAGGGCTAGCGTCCGATACGCAGTATTTT

d_call: TRBD1
j_call: TRBJ2-7
v_call: TRBV2
clone_size: .
cdr3_aa: CASTRQGAYEQYF
cdr3_nt: TGTGCCAGCACCCGACAGGGGGCCTACGAGCAGTACTTC

d_call: .
j_call: TRBJ1-3
v_call: TRBV19
clone_size: .
cdr3_aa: CATWGPTSTGNTIYF
cdr3_nt: TGTGCCACCTGGGGGCCAACCAGCACTGGAAACACCATATATTTT

d_call: .
j_call: TRBJ2-7
v_call: TRBV20-1
clone_size: few
cdr3_aa: CSARVRGEQYF
cdr3_nt: TGCAGTGCTAGAGTCCGGGGAGAGCAGTACTTC

d_call: TRBD2
j_call: TRBJ2-1
v_call: TRBV4-3
clone_size: .
cdr3_aa: CASSQDGRGGNNEQFF
cdr3_nt: TGCGCCAGCAGCCAAGATGGGCGGGGGGGGAACAATGAGCAGTTCTTC

d_call: TRBD2
j_call: TRBJ2-1
v_call: TRBV6-4
clone_size: .
cdr3_aa: CASSVASGSRYEQFF
cdr3_nt: TGTGCCAGCAGTGTGGCAAGCGGGAGTAGGTATGAGCAGTTCTTC

d_call: .
j_call: TRBJ2-2
v_call: TRBV7-9
clone_size: .
cdr3_aa: CASSSDLPNGELFF
cdr3_nt: TGTGCCAGCAGCTCCGACTTACCTAACGGGGAGCTGTTTTTT

d_call: TRBD1
j_call: TRBJ1-2
v_call: TRBV7-9
clone_size: .
cdr3_aa: CASSLAGQVNGYTF
cdr3_nt: TGTGCCAGCAGCTTAGCAGGACAGGTGAATGGCTACACCTTC

d_call: TRBD1
j_call: TRBJ1-2
v_call: TRBV28
clone_size: .
cdr3_aa: CASSTNTGADGYTF
cdr3_nt: TGTGCCAGCAGTACCAACACAGGGGCGGATGGCTACACCTTC

d_call: .
j_call: TRBJ1-2
v_call: TRBV7-6
clone_size: .
cdr3_aa: CASSPTDSQFGYTF
cdr3_nt: TGTGCCAGCAGCCCCACGGACAGTCAATTTGGCTACACCTTC

d_call: .
j_call: TRBJ2-1
v_call: TRBV7-2
clone_size: .
cdr3_aa: CASSIKWGKQFF
cdr3_nt: TGTGCCAGCAGCATAAAATGGGGCAAGCAGTTCTTC